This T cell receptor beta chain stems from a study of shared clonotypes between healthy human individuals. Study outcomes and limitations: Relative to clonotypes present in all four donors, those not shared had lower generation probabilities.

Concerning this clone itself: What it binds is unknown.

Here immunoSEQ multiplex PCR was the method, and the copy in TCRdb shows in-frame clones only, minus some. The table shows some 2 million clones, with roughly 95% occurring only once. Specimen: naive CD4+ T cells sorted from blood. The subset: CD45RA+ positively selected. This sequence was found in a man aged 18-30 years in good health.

CDR3 in DNA: TGTGCCACCAGCAGATCTTCCCCGGGACAGGGCTACGAGCAGTACTTC. Protein: CATSRSSPGQGYEQYF. The chain uses TRBV15 and TRBJ2-7, with 9 bases matching TRBD1. Losses at the gene ends were 2 bases for V and 3 bases for J; bases not matched to a gene: 8. This CDR3 spans 16 amino acids. Per the germline V gene, CDR1 is LNHNV and CDR2 is YYDKDF (reference sequence).